The source of this T cell receptor beta chain is a study of OX40 agonist ivuxolimab in advanced cancers. Per the germline V gene, CDR1 is SNHLY and CDR2 is FYNNEI. CDR3 length equals 10 residues. Trimming shortened V by 7 bases and J by 5 bases, and 5 bases separated the two germline ends. Method: immunoSEQ multiplex PCR; TCRdb's copy keeps in-frame clones and lacks some. The sample comprises tens of thousands of clones, approximately 91% of which are singletons, and about 7.8% rests with the top ten. This clone was recorded only once. This sample comprised CD4+ or CD8+ T cells sorted from blood, obtained in a trial of the OX40 agonist ivuxolimab. This clonotype originated in an adult with an advanced solid tumor such as melanoma, head and neck, liver or kidney cancer. This chain connects TRBV2 to TRBJ2-5; D is unresolved. CDR3: CASNPETQYF. The DNA for the CDR3 is TGTGCCAGCAATCCTGAGACCCAGTACTTC.